Presented here are 2 T cell receptor beta chains from one specimen sequenced in a study of blood T cell repertoires in COVID-19. Assay used: immunoSEQ multiplex PCR; TCRdb lists only in-frame clones, some missing. There are 97,000 or so clones in the sample; approximately 80% occur only once, and around 4.4% lies in the top ten. Sequencing was carried out using peripheral blood. Source of these receptors: a man aged 55 to 69 with acute or convalescent COVID-19.

This chain connects TRBV18 to TRBJ2-5, with unresolved D. V lost 6 bases and J 7 bases, leaving 15 bases between the germline ends. The germline V gene has CDR1 KGHSH and CDR2 LQKENI. There are 13 residues in the CDR3. CDR3 in amino acids: CASSPGRLGTQYF. The CDR3 DNA reads as TGTGCCAGCTCTCCTGGGCGCCTGGGGACCCAGTACTTC.

This rearrangement joins TRBV9 to TRBJ1-2; possibly TRBD1 for D (6 bases). The CDR3 length is 15 residues. CDR1 is SGDLS, CDR2 YYNGEE, per germline. Trimming pared 3 bases from V and 6 bases from J, leaving 18 bases between. CDR3 in DNA: TGTGCCAGCAGCGCGATACAGGGTCTGGATGATGGCTACACCTTC. Translating it yields CASSAIQGLDDGYTF.